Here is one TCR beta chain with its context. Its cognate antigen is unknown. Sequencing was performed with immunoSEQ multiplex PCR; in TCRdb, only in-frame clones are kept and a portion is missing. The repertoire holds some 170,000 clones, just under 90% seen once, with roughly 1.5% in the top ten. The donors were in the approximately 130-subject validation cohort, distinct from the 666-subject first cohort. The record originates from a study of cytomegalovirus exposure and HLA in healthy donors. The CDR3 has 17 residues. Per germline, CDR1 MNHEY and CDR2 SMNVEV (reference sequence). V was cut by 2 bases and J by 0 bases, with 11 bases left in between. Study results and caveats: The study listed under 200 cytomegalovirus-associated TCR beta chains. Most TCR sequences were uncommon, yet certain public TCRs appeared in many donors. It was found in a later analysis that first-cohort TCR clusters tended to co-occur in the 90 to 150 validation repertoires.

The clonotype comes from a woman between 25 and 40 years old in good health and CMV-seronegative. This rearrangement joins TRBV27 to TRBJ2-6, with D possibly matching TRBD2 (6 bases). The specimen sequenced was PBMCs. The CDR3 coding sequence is TGTGCCAGCAGTTTAGCGGGGTCCCGCTCTGGGGCCAACGTCCTGACTTTC. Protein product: CASSLAGSRSGANVLTF.